One sample yielded the 15 T cell receptor beta chains listed below, sequenced in a study of T cell responses to AZD1222 COVID-19 vaccine. TCRdb's copy holds only in-frame clones and misses some; the assay was immunoSEQ multiplex PCR. This table holds approximately 88,000 clones, 90% to 95% found once. The specimen comprised peripheral blood, sampled on day 0 of AZD1222 vaccination. The origin of the receptors is an adult in good health.

V usage is TRBV2 and J usage is TRBJ2-7; no clear D. V was shortened by 7 bases and J by 2 bases, with 9 bases between the two germline ends. Looked up from germline, CDR1 is SNHLY and CDR2 is FYNNEI. The CDR3 runs 12 residues. The DNA of the CDR3 is TGTGCCAGCAAATTTTCACCCTACGAGCAGTACTTC. This translates into CASKFSPYEQYF.

The chain carries TRBV5-1 and TRBJ1-2, with 11 bases that match TRBD1. The V gene end was trimmed by 4 bases and the J gene end by 2 bases; junction bases not matched to a gene: 7. The CDR3 contains 16 residues. CDR1 and CDR2 (germline): SGHRS, YFSETQ. The CDR3 nucleotides read TGCGCCAGCAGCACCACCGGGACAGGGGGAAACTATGGCTACACCTTC. This encodes CASSTTGTGGNYGYTF.

This clone occurred once. The chain is built from TRBV3-1 (or the pseudogene TRBV3-2) and TRBJ1-5, with a weak D call TRBD1 (6 bases). This CDR3 comprises 15 residues. The ends were cut back, 1 base at V and 4 bases at J, with 11 bases in the middle. Germline lookup yields CDR1 LGHDT and CDR2 YNNKEL (reference sequence). As DNA, the CDR3 is TGTGCCAGCAGCCAAGCCAGGGGATGGAATCAGCCCCAGCATTTT. Protein sequence: CASSQARGWNQPQHF.

The gene calls are TRBV28 and TRBJ2-1; TRBD2 aligns across 12 bases. The CDR3 runs to 17 residues. Germline V lookup: CDR1 MDHEN, CDR2 SYDVKM. V was pared by 4 bases and J by 3 bases, with 7 bases of the junction left unmatched. The CDR3 nucleotides read TGTGCCAGCAGTTCCCCTAGCGGGAGGGCCGTCTACAATGAGCAGTTCTTC. Amino acids: CASSSPSGRAVYNEQFF. The variable domain in full, completed from reference TRBV28 and TRBJ2-1, reads DVKVTQSSRYLVKRTGEKVFLECVQDMDHENMFWYRQDPGLGLRLIYFSYDVKMKEKGDIPEGYSVSREKKERFSLILESASTNQTSMYLCASSSPSGRAVYNEQFFGPGTRLTVL.

The rearrangement links TRBV7-9 to TRBJ2-2; 9 bases map to TRBD2. With 5 bases clipped from V and 3 bases from J, the junction kept 4 bases outside the gene matches. The CDR3 is made up of 15 amino acids. Germline CDR1 SEHNR, CDR2 FQNEAQ (reference sequence). The CDR3 nucleotides are TGTGCCAGCAGCAAGGGACTAGCCGACACCGGGGAGCTGTTTTTT. This codes for CASSKGLADTGELFF. Full variable domain (remainder filled in from reference TRBV7-9 and TRBJ2-2): DTGVSQNPRHKITKRGQNVTFRCDPISEHNRLYWYRQTLGQGPEFLTYFQNEAQLEKSRLLSDRFSAERPKGSFSTLEIQRTEQGDSAMYLCASSKGLADTGELFFGEGSRLTVL.

The chain recombines TRBV3-1 (or the pseudogene TRBV3-2) with TRBJ2-7, with D possibly TRBD2 on 5 matching bases. Germline V gene data show CDR1 as LGHDT and CDR2 as YNNKEL (reference sequence). Trimming shortened V by 0 bases and J by 6 bases, and 6 bases separated the two germline ends. The CDR3 runs 12 residues. The CDR3 region has the DNA TGTGCCAGCAGCCAAGAAGAGGGCGAGCAGTACTTC. This encodes CASSQEEGEQYF.

V and J are TRBV2 and TRBJ1-5, with 9 bases lining up with TRBD1. The germline V gene encodes CDR1 SNHLY and CDR2 FYNNEI. The CDR3 contains 15 residues. Trimming at V came to 6 bases and at J to 6 bases, leaving 9 bases not matched to a gene. The CDR3 nucleotides read TGTGCCAGCAGAATGGGACAGGGAAGGGGTCAGCCCCAGCATTTT. Encoded protein: CASRMGQGRGQPQHF.

The chain employs TRBV7-9 and TRBJ2-7; D remains unclear. CDR1 and CDR2 from the germline V gene are SEHNR and FQNEAQ (reference sequence). This CDR3 region has 12 residues. V was shortened by 2 bases and J by 0 bases, with 2 bases between the two germline ends. The CDR3 reads CASSLHSYEQYF. CDR3 coding DNA: TGTGCCAGCAGCTTACACTCCTACGAGCAGTACTTC.

The chain links TRBV5-4 to TRBJ2-7; possibly TRBD1 or TRBD2 for D (5 bases each). Germline values: CDR1 SGHNT, CDR2 YYREEE (reference sequence). V lost 6 bases and J 2 bases, leaving 15 bases between the germline ends. The length of the CDR3 is 14 residues. The CDR3: CASKTPGTPYEQYF. The CDR3 DNA sequence: TGTGCCAGCAAAACCCCCGGGACCCCCTACGAGCAGTACTTC.

The chain recombines TRBV7-6 with TRBJ2-7, with 11 bases lining up with TRBD1. V lost 5 bases to trimming and J lost 2 bases; unmatched junction nucleotides: 2. The CDR3 has 14 amino acids. Germline V gives CDR1 SGHVS, CDR2 FNYEAQ. The CDR3 region is CASSRTGGTYEQYF. CDR3 coding DNA: TGTGCCAGCAGCCGGACAGGGGGCACCTACGAGCAGTACTTC. Using reference TRBV7-6 and TRBJ2-7 for the parts outside the CDR3, the full variable domain is GAGVSQSPRYKVTKRGQDVALRCDPISGHVSLYWYRQALGQGPEFLTYFNYEAQQDKSGLPNDRFSAERPEGSISTLTIQRTEQRDSAMYRCASSRTGGTYEQYFGPGTRLTVT.

This chain links TRBV5-1 with TRBJ1-1; D is undetermined. V was pared by 4 bases and J by 0 bases, with 7 bases between. The CDR3 sequence is 13 residues long. Germline V gene data show CDR1 as SGHRS and CDR2 as YFSETQ. The CDR3, as DNA: TGCGCCAGCAGCCCCGGAATGAACACTGAAGCTTTCTTT. Translated: CASSPGMNTEAFF.

The table lists this clone with a count of one. The CDR3 sequence is CASSPPPGARYQETQYF. The CDR3 DNA reads as TGTGCCAGCTCACCACCGCCGGGGGCCCGGTACCAAGAGACCCAGTACTTC. This chain joins TRBV18 and TRBJ2-5; D possibly matches TRBD1 or TRBD2 (6 bases each). The CDR3 is 17 amino acids. Per germline, CDR1 KGHSH and CDR2 LQKENI. Trimming took 0 bases from V and 0 from J, leaving 14 bases between them.

V is TRBV7-9 and J is TRBJ2-3, with TRBD1 as a possible D gene (5 bases). V lost 5 bases to trimming and J lost 3 bases, with 12 bases between them. Germline values: CDR1 SEHNR, CDR2 FQNEAQ (reference sequence). The CDR3 loop spans 14 amino acids. The CDR3 sequence is CASSQGVSTDTQYF. The CDR3 DNA is TGTGCCAGCAGCCAAGGGGTCAGTACAGATACGCAGTATTTT.

The chain has TRBV29-1 and TRBJ2-3, with a possible D match to TRBD2 (6 bases). Between the trimmed V and J ends, which lost 7 bases and 2 bases, there was a span of 13 bases. Per germline, CDR1 SQVTM and CDR2 ANQGSEA. CDR3 size: 13 residues. CDR3 sequence: CSAAREPTDTQYF. The CDR3 DNA reads TGCAGCGCTGCACGGGAGCCCACAGATACGCAGTATTTT.

V is TRBV3-1 (or the pseudogene TRBV3-2) and J is TRBJ1-2; D gene uncertain. From germline, CDR1 is LGHDT and CDR2 YNNKEL (reference sequence). The V and J ends lost 0 bases and 2 bases respectively, with 7 bases between them. The CDR3 loop spans 14 amino acids. The CDR3 loop reads CASSQEGQNYGYTF. The CDR3 coding sequence is TGTGCCAGCAGCCAAGAAGGCCAGAACTATGGCTACACCTTC.